What follows is one TCR beta chain and its context. No antigen is known for it. The data derive from a study of shared clonotypes between healthy human individuals. General study findings and limits: What naive subsets generally showed was a larger estimated richness than memory subsets showed. Rarefaction showed that sequencing of sorted subsets was incomplete (despite large depth).

Sorted-subset replicate PCRs used around 200 ng of genomic DNA. This amount corresponded to about 30,000 T cell genomes. Repertoires were generated with immunoSEQ multiplex PCR, while TCRdb's copy carries only in-frame clones and drops some. The profile shows around 1.1 million clones, roughly 77% of them singletons. The J segment lost 5 bases and the V segment lost 6 bases, leaving 10 bases of the junction unmatched. The CDR3 is 15 residues long. From germline, CDR1 is MDHEN and CDR2 SYDVKM. The rearrangement joins TRBV28 to TRBJ1-2; 9 nucleotides line up with TRBD1. The specimen sequenced was memory CD4+ T cells from PBMCs. Sample subset: CD45RA-negative fraction. The sequence came from a young man in good health. Some clones in this sample may be carry-over from other donors' samples. For the CDR3, the DNA is TGTGCCAGCAGCCGCCCCCGGACAGGGGTTTATGGCTACACCTTC. This translates into CASSRPRTGVYGYTF.